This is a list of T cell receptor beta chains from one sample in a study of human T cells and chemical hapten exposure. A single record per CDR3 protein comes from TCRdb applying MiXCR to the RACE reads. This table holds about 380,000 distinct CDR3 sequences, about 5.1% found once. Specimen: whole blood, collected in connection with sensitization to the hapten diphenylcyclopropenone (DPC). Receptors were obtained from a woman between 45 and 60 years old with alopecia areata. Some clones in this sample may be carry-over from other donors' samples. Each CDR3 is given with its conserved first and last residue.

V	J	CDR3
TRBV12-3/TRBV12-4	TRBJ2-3	CASSHLEKDTQYF
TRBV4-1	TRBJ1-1	CASRPMGGHDGTEAFF
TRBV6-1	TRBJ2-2	CASSEVGNTGELFF
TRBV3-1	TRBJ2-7	CATSSLAGGLEQYF
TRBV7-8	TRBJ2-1	CASSSPGTTRSYNEQFF
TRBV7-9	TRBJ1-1	CASSPGKGEAEAFF
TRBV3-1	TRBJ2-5	CASSLQLAGVVETQYF
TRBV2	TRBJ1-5	CASSEQGGQKQPQHF
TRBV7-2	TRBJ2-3	CASSSLAAHRQDTQYF
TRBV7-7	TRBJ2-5	CASSPSPYQETQYF
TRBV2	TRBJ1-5	CASNRQEGGQPQHF
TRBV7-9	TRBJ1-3	CASSSRSTIYF
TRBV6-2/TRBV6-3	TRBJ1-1	CASSYSAVEAFF
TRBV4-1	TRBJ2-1	CASSPTGGTSNEQFF
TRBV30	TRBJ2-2	CAWSRGSRAGELFF
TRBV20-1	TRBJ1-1	CSAIRQGGFPEAFF
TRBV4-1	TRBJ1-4	CASSQAGTLNEKLFF
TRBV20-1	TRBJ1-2	CSASWGEVYTF
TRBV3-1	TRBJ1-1	CASSQGSWTGERSTEAFF
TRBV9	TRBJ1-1	CASSVGGGANTEAFF
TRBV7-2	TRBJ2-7	CASSFTSASSYEQYF
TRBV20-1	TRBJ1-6	CSPSGFSSPLHF
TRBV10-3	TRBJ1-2	CAISTFPGQGTRGYTF
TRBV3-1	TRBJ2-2	CASSQLAGGNTGELFF
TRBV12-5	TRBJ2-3	CASGFPRGTQYF
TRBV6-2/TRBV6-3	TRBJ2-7	CASSYSSGPYEQYF
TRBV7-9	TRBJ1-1	CASSLVGGQGLNTEAFF
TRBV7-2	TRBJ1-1	CASSLAGTGFKAFF
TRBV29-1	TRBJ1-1	CSVPPLGFLTEAFF
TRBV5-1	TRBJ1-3	CASSSKVGDSFGDTIYF
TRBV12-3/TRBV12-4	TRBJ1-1	CASSPSGPGTEAFF
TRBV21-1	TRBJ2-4	CASSTHGQGHSKNIQYF
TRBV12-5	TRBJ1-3	CASGSSSGTGNTIYF
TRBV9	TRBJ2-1	CASSVGGGFNEQFF
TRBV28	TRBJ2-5	CASGGIGTLKTQYF
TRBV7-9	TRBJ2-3	CASSSVIRDRNRDTQYF
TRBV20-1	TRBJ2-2	CSATQVSNTGELFF
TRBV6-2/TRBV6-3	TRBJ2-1	CASRTGDLSYNEQFF
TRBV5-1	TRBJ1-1	CASSRSPGQRTEAFF
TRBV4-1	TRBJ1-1	CASSQVQGGSEAFF
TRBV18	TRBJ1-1	CASSPRDGEAFF
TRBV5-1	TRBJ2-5	CASSTGGTQETQYF
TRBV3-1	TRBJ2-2	CASSPTEGALSGTGELFF
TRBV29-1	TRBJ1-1	CSVPSTSMNTEAFF
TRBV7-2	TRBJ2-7	CASRQGSSYEQYF
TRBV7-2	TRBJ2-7	CASSPIQGREQYF
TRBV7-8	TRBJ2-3	CASSLLFAGGARDTQYF
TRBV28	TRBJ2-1	CASRLGGADEQFF